This is a list of T cell receptor beta chains from one sample in a study of CD8 T cells in ankylosing spondylitis. One entry per CDR3 protein results from TCRdb running MiXCR on the 5' RACE reads. This table holds about 540,000 distinct CDR3 sequences, about an eighth found once. Sequences were obtained from blood, either unsorted or a sorted T cell fraction (not recorded which). These receptor sequences come from a male donor with ankylosing spondylitis. CDR3s include the opening cysteine and the closing phenylalanine or tryptophan. Clone size is shown for a subset of rows, as once, few, many or a class of expanded clone.

cdr3_aa j_call cdr3_length v_call clone_size
CAIRDRGTEAFF TRBJ1-1 12 TRBV10-3 NA
CASDYGDRDTEAFF TRBJ1-1 14 TRBV12-3/TRBV12-4 NA
CAIAPRAGYQETQYF TRBJ2-5 15 TRBV10-3 NA
CASSSPVLERDGRNTGELFF TRBJ2-2 20 TRBV5-6 few
CASRGLNTGELFF TRBJ2-2 13 TRBV11-2 many
CASSLETSGANVLTF TRBJ2-6 15 TRBV5-1 many
CSARDRVSGISTDTQYF TRBJ2-3 17 TRBV20-1 few
CASSSASGSTDTQYF TRBJ2-3 15 TRBV5-6 NA
CASSPGVIQNTEAFF TRBJ1-1 15 TRBV18 few
CASSPLTGLAKEKLFF TRBJ1-4 16 TRBV7-9 NA
CSARDRWDTEAFF TRBJ1-1 13 TRBV20-1 NA
CASSQAPQGGRNEQFF TRBJ2-1 16 TRBV3-1 NA
CSVTPKAGGYYEQYF TRBJ2-7 15 TRBV29-1 few
CASSLLRGLEAGYTF TRBJ1-2 15 TRBV5-5 few
CASGEQHRTQYF TRBJ2-5 12 TRBV12-5 NA
CSAETPIDREAFF TRBJ1-1 13 TRBV20-1 NA
CASSLEGPQDTDTQYF TRBJ2-3 16 TRBV5-1 NA
CASSSRVGGGTGETYEQYF TRBJ2-7 19 TRBV11-1 NA
CATSESGGDYGYTF TRBJ1-2 14 TRBV24-1 many
CSAPNIATNEKLFF TRBJ1-4 14 TRBV20-1 few
CASSLSGRRIQPQHF TRBJ1-5 15 TRBV5-6 NA
CASSQGHAAEGYTF TRBJ1-2 14 TRBV6-2/TRBV6-3 NA